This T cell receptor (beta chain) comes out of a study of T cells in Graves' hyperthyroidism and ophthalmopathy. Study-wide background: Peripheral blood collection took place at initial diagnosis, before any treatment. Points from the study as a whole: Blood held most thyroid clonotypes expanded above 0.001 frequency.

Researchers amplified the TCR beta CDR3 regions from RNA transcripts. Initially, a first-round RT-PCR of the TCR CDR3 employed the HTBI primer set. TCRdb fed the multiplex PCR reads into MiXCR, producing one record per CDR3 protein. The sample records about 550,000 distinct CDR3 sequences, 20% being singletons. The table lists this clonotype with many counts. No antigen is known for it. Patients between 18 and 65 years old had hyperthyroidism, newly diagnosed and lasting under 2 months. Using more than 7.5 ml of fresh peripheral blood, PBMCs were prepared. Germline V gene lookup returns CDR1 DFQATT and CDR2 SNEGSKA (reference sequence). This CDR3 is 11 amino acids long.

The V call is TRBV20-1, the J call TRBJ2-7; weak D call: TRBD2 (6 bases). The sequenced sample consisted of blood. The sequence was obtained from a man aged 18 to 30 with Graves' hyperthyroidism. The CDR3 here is CTISGVDEQYF. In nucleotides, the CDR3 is TGCACCATTAGCGGTGTAGACGAGCAGTACTTC.